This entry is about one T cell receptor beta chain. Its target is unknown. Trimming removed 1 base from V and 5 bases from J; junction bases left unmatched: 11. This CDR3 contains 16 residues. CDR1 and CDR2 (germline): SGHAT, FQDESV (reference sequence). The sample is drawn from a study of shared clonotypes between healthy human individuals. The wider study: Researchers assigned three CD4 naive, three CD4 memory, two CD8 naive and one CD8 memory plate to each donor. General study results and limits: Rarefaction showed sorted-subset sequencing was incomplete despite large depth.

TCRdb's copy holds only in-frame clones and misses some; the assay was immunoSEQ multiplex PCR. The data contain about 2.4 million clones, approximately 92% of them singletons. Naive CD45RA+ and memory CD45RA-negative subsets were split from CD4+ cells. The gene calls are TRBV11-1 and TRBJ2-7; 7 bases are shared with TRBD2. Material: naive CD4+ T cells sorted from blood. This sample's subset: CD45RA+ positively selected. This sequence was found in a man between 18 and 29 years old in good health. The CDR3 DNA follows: TGTGCCAGCAGCTTAGGTGGACCGGGGGGTCGGGACGAGCAGTACTTC. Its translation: CASSLGGPGGRDEQYF.